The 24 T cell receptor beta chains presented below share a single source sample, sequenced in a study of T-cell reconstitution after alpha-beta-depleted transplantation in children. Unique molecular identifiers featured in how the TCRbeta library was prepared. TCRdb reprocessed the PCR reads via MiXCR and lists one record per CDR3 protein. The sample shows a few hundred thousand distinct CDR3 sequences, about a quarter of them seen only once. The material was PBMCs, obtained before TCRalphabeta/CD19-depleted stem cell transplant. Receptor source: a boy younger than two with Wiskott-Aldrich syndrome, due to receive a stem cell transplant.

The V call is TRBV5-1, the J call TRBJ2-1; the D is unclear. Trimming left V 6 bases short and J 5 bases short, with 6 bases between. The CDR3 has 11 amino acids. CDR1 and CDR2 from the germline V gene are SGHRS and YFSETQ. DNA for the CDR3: TGCGCCAGCAATCGGGACAATGAGCAGTTCTTC. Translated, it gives CASNRDNEQFF.

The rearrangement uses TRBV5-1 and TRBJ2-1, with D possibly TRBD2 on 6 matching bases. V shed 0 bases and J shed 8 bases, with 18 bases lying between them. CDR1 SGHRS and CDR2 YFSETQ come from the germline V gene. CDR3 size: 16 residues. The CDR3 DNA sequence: TGCGCCAGCAGCTTGGTTCCAGGGAGGTTCGGGGATGAGCAGTTCTTC. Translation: CASSLVPGRFGDEQFF.

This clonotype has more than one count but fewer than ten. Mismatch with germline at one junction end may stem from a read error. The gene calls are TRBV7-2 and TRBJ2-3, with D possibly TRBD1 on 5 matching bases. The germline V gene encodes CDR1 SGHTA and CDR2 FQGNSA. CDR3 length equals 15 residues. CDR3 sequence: CASSLGVGSTDTQYF. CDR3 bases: TGTGCCAGCAGTTTAGGGGTGGGGAGCACAGATACGCAGTATTTT.

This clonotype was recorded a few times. The CDR3 DNA reads TGCGCCAGCAGCCCTCTCGGTACGGGAGTCACTACAGATACGCAGTATTTT. Protein product: CASSPLGTGVTTDTQYF. The chain joins TRBV5-1 to TRBJ2-3; TRBD2 might be the D (6 bases). V shed 4 bases and J shed 3 bases, with 21 bases lying between them. CDR1 SGHRS and CDR2 YFSETQ come from the germline V gene. The CDR3 length is 17 residues.

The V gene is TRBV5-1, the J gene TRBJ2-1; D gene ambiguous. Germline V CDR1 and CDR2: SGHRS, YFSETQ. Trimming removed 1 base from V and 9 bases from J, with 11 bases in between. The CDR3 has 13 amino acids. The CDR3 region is CASSLSRAGEQFF. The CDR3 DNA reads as TGCGCCAGCAGCTTGTCTAGGGCCGGTGAGCAGTTCTTC.

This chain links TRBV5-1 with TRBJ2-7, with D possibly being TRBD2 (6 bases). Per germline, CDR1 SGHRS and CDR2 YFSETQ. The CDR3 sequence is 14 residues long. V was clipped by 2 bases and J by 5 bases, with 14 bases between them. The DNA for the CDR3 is TGCGCCAGCAGCTTTGGAGGGCTTGGGGACGAGCAGTACTTC. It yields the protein CASSFGGLGDEQYF. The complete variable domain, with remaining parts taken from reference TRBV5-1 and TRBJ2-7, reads KAGVTQTPRYLIKTRGQQVTLSCSPISGHRSVSWYQQTPGQGLQFLFEYFSETQRNKGNFPGRFSGRQFSNSRSEMNVSTLELGDSALYLCASSFGGLGDEQYFGPGTRLTVT.

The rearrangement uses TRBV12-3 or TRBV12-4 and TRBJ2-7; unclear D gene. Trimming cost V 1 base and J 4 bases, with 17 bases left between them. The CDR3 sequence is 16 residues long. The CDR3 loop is CASSLVHALGGYEQYF. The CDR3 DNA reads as TGTGCCAGCAGTTTAGTCCATGCCCTGGGCGGATACGAGCAGTACTTC.

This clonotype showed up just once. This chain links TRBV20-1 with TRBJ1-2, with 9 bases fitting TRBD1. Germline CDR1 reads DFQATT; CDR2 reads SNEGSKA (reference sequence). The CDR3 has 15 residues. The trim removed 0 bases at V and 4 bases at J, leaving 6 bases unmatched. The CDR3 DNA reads TGCAGTGCTAGAGAGAAGGGACAGGGTGCCTATGGCTACACCTTC. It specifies CSAREKGQGAYGYTF.

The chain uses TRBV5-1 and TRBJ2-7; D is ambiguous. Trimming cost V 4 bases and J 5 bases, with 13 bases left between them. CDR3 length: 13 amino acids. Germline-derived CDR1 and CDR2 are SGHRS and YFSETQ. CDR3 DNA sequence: TGCGCCAGCAGCAGGGCCGAGGTCGACGAGCAGTACTTC. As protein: CASSRAEVDEQYF.

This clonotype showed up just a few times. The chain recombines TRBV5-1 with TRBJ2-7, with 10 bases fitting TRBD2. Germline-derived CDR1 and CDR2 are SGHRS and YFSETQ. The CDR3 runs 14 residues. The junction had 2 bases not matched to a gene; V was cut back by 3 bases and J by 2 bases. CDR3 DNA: TGCGCCAGCAGCTCTAGCGGGAGCCCCTACGAGCAGTACTTC. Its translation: CASSSSGSPYEQYF. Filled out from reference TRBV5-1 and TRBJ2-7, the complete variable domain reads KAGVTQTPRYLIKTRGQQVTLSCSPISGHRSVSWYQQTPGQGLQFLFEYFSETQRNKGNFPGRFSGRQFSNSRSEMNVSTLELGDSALYLCASSSSGSPYEQYFGPGTRLTVT.

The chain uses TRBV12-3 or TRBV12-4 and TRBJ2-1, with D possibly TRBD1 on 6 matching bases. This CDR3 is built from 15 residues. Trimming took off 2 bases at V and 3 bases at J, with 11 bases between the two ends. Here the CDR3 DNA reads TGTGCCAGCAGTTTAATGACAGGATACTACAATGAGCAGTTCTTC. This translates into CASSLMTGYYNEQFF.

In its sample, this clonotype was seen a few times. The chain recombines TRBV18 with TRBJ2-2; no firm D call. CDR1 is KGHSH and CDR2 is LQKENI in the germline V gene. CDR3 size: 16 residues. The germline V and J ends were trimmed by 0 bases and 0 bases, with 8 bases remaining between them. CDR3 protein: CASSPPGGPNTGELFF. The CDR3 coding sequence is TGTGCCAGCTCACCACCGGGCGGTCCGAACACCGGGGAGCTGTTTTTT.

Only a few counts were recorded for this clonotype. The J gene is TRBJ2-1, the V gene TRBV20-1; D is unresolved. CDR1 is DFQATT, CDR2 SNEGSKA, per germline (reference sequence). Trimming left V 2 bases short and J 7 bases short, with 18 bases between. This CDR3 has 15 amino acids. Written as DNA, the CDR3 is TGCAGTGCTAGAAGACGCTCTCTCCCTGGGAATGAGCAGTTCTTC. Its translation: CSARRRSLPGNEQFF.

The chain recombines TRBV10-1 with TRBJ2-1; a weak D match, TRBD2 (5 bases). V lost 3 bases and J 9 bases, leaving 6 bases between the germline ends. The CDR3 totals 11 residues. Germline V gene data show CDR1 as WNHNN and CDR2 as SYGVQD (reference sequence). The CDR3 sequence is CASSDGVEQFF. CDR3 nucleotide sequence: TGCGCCAGCAGTGACGGGGTTGAGCAGTTCTTC.

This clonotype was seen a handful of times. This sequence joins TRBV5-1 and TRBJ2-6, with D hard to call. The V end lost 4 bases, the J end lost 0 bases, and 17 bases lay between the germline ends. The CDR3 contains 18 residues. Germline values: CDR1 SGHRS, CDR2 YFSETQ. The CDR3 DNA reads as TGCGCCAGCAGCCCCCGGTTGAGAGGACCCTCTGGGGCCAACGTCCTGACTTTC. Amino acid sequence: CASSPRLRGPSGANVLTF.

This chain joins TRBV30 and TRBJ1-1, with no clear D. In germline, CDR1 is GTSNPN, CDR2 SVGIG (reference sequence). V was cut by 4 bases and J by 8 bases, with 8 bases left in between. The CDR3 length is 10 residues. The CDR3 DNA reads TGTGCCTGGAAATCCGGCGAAGCTTTCTTT. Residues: CAWKSGEAFF. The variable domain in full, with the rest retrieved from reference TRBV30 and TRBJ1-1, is SQTIHQWPATLVQPVGSPLSLECTVEGTSNPNLYWYRQAAGRGLQLLFYSVGIGQISSEVPQNLSASRPQDRQFILSSKKLLLSDSGFYLCAWKSGEAFFGQGTRLTVV.

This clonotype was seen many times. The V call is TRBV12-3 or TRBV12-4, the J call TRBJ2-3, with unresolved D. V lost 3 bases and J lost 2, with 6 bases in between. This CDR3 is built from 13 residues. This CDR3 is CASSFPPTDTQYF. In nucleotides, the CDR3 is TGTGCCAGCAGTTTTCCTCCCACAGATACGCAGTATTTT.

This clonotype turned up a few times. The chain's CDR3 is CASSKTGFYEQYF. The CDR3, as DNA: TGTGCCAGCAGCAAGACAGGGTTCTACGAGCAGTACTTC. J is TRBJ2-7 and V is TRBV6-1; 7 bases align to TRBD1. V gave up 6 bases and J gave up 3 bases; unmatched junction bases: 5. The CDR3 has 13 amino acids. Germline lookup yields CDR1 MNHNS and CDR2 SASEGT.

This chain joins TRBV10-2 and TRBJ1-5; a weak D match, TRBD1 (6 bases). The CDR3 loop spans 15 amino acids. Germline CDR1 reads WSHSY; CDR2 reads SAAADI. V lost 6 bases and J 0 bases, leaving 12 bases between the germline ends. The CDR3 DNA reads TGCGCCAGCAGACAGGGAGGAGGTAGCAATCAGCCCCAGCATTTT. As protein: CASRQGGGSNQPQHF.

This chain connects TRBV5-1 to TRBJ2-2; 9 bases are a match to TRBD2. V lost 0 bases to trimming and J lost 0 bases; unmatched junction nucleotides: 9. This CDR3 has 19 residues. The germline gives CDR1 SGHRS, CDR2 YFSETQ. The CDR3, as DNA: TGCGCCAGCAGCTTGGGTCGAGCGAGCGGGAGGCCGAACACCGGGGAGCTGTTTTTT. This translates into CASSLGRASGRPNTGELFF.

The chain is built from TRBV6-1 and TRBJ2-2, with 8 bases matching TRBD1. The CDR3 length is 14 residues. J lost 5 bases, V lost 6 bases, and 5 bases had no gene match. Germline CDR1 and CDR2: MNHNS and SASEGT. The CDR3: CASSWDRQTGELFF. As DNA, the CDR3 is TGTGCCAGCAGCTGGGACAGGCAAACCGGGGAGCTGTTTTTT.

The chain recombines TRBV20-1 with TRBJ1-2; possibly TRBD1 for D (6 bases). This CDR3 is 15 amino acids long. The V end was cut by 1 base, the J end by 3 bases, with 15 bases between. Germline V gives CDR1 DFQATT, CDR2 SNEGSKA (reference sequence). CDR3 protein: CSARARGGLDYGYTF. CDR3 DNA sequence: TGCAGTGCTAGAGCCAGGGGTGGTTTGGACTATGGCTACACCTTC.

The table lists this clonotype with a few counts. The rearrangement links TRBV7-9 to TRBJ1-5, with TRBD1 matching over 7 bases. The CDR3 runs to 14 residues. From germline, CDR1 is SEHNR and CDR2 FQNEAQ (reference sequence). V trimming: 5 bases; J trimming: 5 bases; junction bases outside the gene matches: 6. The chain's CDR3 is CASSDQGGDQPQHF. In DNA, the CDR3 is TGTGCCAGCAGCGACCAGGGGGGGGATCAGCCCCAGCATTTT.

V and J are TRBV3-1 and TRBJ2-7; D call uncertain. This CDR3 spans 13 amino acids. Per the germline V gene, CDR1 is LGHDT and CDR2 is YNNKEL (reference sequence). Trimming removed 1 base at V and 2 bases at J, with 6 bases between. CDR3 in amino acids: CASSQGGTYEQYF. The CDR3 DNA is TGTGCCAGCAGCCAAGGGGGAACCTACGAGCAGTACTTC.